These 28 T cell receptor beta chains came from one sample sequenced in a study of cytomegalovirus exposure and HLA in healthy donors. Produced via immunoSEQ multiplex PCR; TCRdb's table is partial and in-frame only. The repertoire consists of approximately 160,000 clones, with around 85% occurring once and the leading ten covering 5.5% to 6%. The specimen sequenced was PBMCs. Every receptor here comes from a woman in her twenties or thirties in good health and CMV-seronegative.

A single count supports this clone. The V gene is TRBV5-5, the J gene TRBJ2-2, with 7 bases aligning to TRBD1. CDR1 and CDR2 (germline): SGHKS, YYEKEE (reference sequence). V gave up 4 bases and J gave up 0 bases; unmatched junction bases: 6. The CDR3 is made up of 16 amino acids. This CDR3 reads CASSRMGQTNTGELFF. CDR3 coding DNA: TGTGCCAGCAGCAGAATGGGACAGACGAACACCGGGGAGCTGTTTTTT.

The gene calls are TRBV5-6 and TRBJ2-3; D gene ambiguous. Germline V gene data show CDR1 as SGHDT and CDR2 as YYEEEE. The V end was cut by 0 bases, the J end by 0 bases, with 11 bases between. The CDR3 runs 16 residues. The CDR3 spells CASSLAEKGSTDTQYF. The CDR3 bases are TGTGCCAGCAGCTTGGCCGAGAAGGGAAGCACAGATACGCAGTATTTT.

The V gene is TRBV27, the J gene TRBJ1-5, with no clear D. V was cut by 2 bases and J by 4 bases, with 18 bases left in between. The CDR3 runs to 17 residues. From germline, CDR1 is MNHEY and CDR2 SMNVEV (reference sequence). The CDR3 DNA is TGTGCCAGCAGTTTAGCAGGTTTCGGGAATCTAAATCAGCCCCAGCATTTT. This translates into CASSLAGFGNLNQPQHF.

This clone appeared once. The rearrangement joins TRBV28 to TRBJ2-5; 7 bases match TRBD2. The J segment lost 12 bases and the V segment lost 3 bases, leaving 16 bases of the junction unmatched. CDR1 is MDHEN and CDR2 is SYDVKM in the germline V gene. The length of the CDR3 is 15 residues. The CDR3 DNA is TGTGCCAGCAGTTTGGGTCCGGCAGGGAGGGGAGGAAAGTACTTC. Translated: CASSLGPAGRGGKYF.

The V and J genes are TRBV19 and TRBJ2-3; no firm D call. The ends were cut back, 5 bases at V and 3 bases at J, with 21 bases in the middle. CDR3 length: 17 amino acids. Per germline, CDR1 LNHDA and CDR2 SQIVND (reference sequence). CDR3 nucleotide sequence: TGTGCCAGTAGTCCCTTCCCAGCAGCCTCTAAAACAGATACGCAGTATTTT. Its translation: CASSPFPAASKTDTQYF.

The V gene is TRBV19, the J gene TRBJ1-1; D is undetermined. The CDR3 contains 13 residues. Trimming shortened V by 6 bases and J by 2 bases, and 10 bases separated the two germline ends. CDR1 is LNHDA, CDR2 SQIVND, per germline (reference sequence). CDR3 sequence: CASSPTANTEAFF. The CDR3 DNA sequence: TGTGCCAGTAGCCCAACAGCAAACACTGAAGCTTTCTTT.

The CDR3 DNA reads TGTGCCAGCAGCTGGCCCGATAGGGGGCATACGCAGTATTTT. Translation: CASSWPDRGHTQYF. The rearrangement uses TRBV5-4 and TRBJ2-3, with 7 bases lining up with TRBD1. The CDR3 has 14 residues. V dropped 3 bases and J dropped 7; count of bases not matched to a gene: 8. Germline V gives CDR1 SGHNT, CDR2 YYREEE (reference sequence).

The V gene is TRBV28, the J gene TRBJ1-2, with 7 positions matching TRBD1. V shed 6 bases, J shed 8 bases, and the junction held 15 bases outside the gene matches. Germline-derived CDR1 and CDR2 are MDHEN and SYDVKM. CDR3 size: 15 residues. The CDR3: CASSLSGTAPRGYTF. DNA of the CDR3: TGTGCCAGCAGCTTGTCCGGGACAGCCCCTCGAGGCTACACCTTC.

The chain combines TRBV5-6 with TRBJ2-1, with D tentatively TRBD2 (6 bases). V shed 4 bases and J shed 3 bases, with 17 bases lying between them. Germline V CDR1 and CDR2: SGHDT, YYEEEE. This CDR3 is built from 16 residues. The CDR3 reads CASSGEAEVLYNEQFF. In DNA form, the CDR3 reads TGTGCCAGCAGCGGGGAGGCGGAGGTACTCTACAATGAGCAGTTCTTC. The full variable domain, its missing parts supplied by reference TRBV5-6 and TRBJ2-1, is DAGVTQSPTHLIKTRGQQVTLRCSPKSGHDTVSWYQQALGQGPQFIFQYYEEEERQRGNFPDRFSGHQFPNYSSELNVNALLLGDSALYLCASSGEAEVLYNEQFFGPGTRLTVL.

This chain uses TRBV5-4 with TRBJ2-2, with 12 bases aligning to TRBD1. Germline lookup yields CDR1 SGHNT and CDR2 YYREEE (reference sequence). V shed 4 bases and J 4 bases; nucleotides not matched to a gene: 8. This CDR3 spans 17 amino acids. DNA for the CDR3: TGTGCCAGCAGCCCCCGGGACAGGGGGCGGGTCACCGGGGAGCTGTTTTTT. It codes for CASSPRDRGRVTGELFF. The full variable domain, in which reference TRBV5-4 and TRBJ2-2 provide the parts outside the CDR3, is ETGVTQSPTHLIKTRGQQVTLRCSSQSGHNTVSWYQQALGQGPQFIFQYYREEENGRGNFPPRFSGLQFPNYSSELNVNALELDDSALYLCASSPRDRGRVTGELFFGEGSRLTVL.

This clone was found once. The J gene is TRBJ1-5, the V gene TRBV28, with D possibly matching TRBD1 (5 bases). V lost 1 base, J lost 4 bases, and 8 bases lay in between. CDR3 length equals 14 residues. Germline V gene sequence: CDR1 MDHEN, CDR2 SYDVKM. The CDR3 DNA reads TGTGCCAGCAGTTTATACAGGCAAAATCAGCCCCAGCATTTT. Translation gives CASSLYRQNQPQHF.

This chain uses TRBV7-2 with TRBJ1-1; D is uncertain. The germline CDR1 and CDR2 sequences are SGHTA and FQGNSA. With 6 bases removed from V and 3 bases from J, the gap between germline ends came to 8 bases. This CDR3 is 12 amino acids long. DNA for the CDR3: TGTGCCAGCAGTTCCAGCGACACTGAAGCTTTCTTT. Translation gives CASSSSDTEAFF. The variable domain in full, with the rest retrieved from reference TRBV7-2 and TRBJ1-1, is GAGVSQSPSNKVTEKGKDVELRCDPISGHTALYWYRQSLGQGLEFLIYFQGNSAPDKSGLPSDRFSAERTGGSVSTLTIQRTQQEDSAVYLCASSSSDTEAFFGQGTRLTVV.

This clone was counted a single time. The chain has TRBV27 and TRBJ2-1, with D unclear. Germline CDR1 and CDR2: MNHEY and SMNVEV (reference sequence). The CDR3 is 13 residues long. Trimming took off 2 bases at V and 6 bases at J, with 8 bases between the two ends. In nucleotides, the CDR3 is TGTGCCAGCAGTTTAAGCCTACTCAATGAGCAGTTCTTC. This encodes CASSLSLLNEQFF.

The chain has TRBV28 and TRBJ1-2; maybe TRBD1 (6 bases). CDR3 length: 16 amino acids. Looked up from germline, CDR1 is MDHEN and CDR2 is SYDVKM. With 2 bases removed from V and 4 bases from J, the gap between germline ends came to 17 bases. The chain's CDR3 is CASSLRREGGFYGYTF. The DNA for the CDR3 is TGTGCCAGCAGTTTAAGGCGTGAAGGGGGTTTCTATGGCTACACCTTC.

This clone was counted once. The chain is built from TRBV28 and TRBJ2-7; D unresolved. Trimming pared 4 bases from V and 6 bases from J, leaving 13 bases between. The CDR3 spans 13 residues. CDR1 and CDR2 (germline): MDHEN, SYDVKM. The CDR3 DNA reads TGTGCCAGCAGTTACAGATCCCCCTCCGAGCAGTACTTC. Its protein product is CASSYRSPSEQYF.

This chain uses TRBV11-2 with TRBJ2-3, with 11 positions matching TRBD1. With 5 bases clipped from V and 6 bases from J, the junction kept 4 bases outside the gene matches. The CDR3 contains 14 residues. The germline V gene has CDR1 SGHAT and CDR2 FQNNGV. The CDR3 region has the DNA TGTGCCAGCAGCGCCGGGACAGGGGGGGATACGCAGTATTTT. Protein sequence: CASSAGTGGDTQYF.

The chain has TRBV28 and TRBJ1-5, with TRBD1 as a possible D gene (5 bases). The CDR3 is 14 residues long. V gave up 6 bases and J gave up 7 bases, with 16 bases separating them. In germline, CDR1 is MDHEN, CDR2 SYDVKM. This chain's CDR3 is CASSNVGTQQPQHF. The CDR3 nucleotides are TGTGCCAGCAGCAACGTCGGGACGCAACAGCCCCAGCATTTT.

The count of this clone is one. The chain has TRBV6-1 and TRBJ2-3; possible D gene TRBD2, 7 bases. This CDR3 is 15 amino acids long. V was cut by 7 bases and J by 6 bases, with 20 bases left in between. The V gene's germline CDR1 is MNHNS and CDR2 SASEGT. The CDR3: CASTDRLEGGDTQYF. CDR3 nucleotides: TGTGCCAGCACCGATAGACTAGAGGGGGGGGATACGCAGTATTTT.

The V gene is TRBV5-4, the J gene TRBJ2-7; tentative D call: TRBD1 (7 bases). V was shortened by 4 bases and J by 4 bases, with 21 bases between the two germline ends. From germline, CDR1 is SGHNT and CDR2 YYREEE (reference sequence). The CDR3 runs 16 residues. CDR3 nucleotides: TGTGCCAGCAGCATGGCCGCCGGAGGGGGCGAGTACGAGCAGTACTTC. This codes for CASSMAAGGGEYEQYF.

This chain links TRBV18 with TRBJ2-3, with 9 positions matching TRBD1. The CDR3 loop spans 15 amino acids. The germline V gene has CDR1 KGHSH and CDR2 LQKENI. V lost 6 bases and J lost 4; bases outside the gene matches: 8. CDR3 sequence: CASSQTGGRSDTQYF. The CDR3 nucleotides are TGTGCCAGCTCCCAAACAGGGGGCCGGTCAGATACGCAGTATTTT.

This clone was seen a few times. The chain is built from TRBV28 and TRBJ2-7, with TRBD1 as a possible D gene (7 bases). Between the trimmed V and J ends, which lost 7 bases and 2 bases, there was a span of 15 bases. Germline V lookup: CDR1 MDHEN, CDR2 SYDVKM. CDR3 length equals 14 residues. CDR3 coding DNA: TGTGCCAGCACCAGGGGGGACGGAACCTACGAGCAGTACTTC. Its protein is CASTRGDGTYEQYF.

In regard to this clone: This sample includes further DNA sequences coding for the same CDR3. The DNA of the CDR3 is TGTGCCAGCAGCTTGGGGGGACAAGAGACCCAGTACTTC. Protein sequence: CASSLGGQETQYF. The V call is TRBV5-6, the J call TRBJ2-5; no clear D. The germline CDR1 and CDR2 sequences are SGHDT and YYEEEE. CDR3 length: 13 amino acids. V dropped 0 bases and J dropped 2 bases, with 5 bases sitting between them.

CDR3 coding DNA: TGTGCCAGCAGTTTAGGTGAGACCTCCTACGAGCAGTACTTC. Translation: CASSLGETSYEQYF. V gene TRBV27 combines with J gene TRBJ2-7; the D is unclear. This CDR3 spans 14 amino acids. V was shortened by 2 bases and J by 0 bases, with 8 bases between the two germline ends. The germline CDR1 and CDR2 sequences are MNHEY and SMNVEV (reference sequence).

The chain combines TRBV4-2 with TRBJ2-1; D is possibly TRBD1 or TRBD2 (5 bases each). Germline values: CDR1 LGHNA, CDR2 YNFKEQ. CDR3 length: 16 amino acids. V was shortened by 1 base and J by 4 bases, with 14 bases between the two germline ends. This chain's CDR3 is CASSQGGAGHYNEQFF. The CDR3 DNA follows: TGTGCCAGCAGCCAAGGAGGGGCTGGACATTACAATGAGCAGTTCTTC.

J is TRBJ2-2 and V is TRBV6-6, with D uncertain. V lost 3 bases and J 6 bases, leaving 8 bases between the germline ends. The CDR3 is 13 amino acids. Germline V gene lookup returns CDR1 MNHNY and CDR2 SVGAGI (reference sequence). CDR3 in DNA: TGTGCCAGCAGTTATGGAGTCCCCGGGGAGCTGTTTTTT. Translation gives CASSYGVPGELFF.

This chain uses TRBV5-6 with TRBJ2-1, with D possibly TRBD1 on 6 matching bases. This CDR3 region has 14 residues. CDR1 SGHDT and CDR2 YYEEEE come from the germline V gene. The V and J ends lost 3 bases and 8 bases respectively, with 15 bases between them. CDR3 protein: CASSWGAGVDEQFF. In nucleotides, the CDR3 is TGTGCCAGCAGCTGGGGAGCAGGGGTCGATGAGCAGTTCTTC.

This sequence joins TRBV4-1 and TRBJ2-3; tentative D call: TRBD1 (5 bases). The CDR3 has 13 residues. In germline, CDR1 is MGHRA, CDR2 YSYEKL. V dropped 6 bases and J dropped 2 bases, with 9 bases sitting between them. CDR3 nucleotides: TGCGCCAGCAGTGACAGCTTCACAGATACGCAGTATTTT. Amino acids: CASSDSFTDTQYF.

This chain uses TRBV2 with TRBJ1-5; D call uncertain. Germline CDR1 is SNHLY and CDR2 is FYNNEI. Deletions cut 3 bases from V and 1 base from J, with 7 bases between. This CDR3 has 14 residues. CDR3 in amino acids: CASSDGRSNQPQHF. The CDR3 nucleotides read TGTGCCAGCAGTGACGGGAGGAGCAATCAGCCCCAGCATTTT.